This record concerns one T cell receptor beta chain sequence. With 3 bases clipped from V and 4 bases from J, the junction kept 4 bases outside the gene matches. This CDR3 spans 15 amino acids. Looked up from germline, CDR1 is MNHEY and CDR2 is SMNVEV (reference sequence). This sample was taken from a study of shared clonotypes between healthy human individuals. The assay used deep level. Assay used: immunoSEQ multiplex PCR; TCRdb lists only in-frame clones, some missing. The sample lists some 1.4 million clones, 96% occurring once. This sequence originates from a man aged 25-45 years in good health. V and J are TRBV27 and TRBJ2-7, with 12 bases that match TRBD2. The sample consisted of naive CD4+ T cells sorted from blood. Subset meaning: CD45RA+ positively selected. CDR3 sequence (DNA): TGTGCCAGCAGTTTTTCCGGACTAGCGGGGTACGAGCAGTACTTC. It encodes CASSFSGLAGYEQYF.